These 11 T cell receptor beta chains originate from one sample sequenced in a study of cytomegalovirus exposure and HLA in healthy donors. Amplification used 60 Vbeta primers and 13 Jbeta primers. Produced via immunoSEQ multiplex PCR; TCRdb's table is partial and in-frame only. The table includes some 150,000 clones, 75% to 90% detected once. Sequenced sample: PBMCs. The source is a woman aged 25 to 39 in good health and CMV-seronegative.

This clone was seen only once. The gene calls are TRBV9 and TRBJ1-4, with D unclear. Between the trimmed V and J ends, which lost 2 bases and 3 bases, there was a span of 8 bases. This CDR3 has 14 residues. In germline, CDR1 is SGDLS, CDR2 YYNGEE. DNA of the CDR3: TGTGCCAGCAGCGTTGACTGGGCTAATGAAAAACTGTTTTTT. Encoded protein: CASSVDWANEKLFF.

This clone was found once. The chain has TRBV14 and TRBJ2-1; D might be TRBD2 (6 bases). The germline V and J ends were trimmed by 6 bases and 2 bases, with 11 bases remaining between them. The CDR3 runs 14 residues. Per the germline V gene, CDR1 is SGHDN and CDR2 is FVKESK. The CDR3 DNA reads TGTGCCAGCAGTCCGGGACTGGCCTACAATGAGCAGTTCTTC. Encoded protein: CASSPGLAYNEQFF.

V gene TRBV9 combines with J gene TRBJ2-1; 12 bases are a match to TRBD2. V trimming: 4 bases; J trimming: 3 bases; junction bases outside the gene matches: 5. Germline loops: CDR1 SGDLS, CDR2 YYNGEE. CDR3 size: 16 residues. In DNA form, the CDR3 reads TGTGCCAGCAGCACAGCTAGCGGGGGGGTCTACAATGAGCAGTTCTTC. Translating gives CASSTASGGVYNEQFF.

This clone was observed a few times. The chain links TRBV30 to TRBJ1-4, with D tentatively TRBD1 (6 bases). Looked up from germline, CDR1 is GTSNPN and CDR2 is SVGIG (reference sequence). This CDR3 spans 17 amino acids. The germline V and J ends were trimmed by 1 base and 4 bases, with 19 bases remaining between them. CDR3 sequence: CAWSGITPGQSNEKLFF. In DNA, the CDR3 is TGTGCCTGGAGTGGAATCACACCGGGACAAAGTAATGAAAAACTGTTTTTT.

The V call is TRBV6-1, the J call TRBJ2-3, with 9 bases identical to TRBD2. The length of the CDR3 is 17 residues. The junction had 10 bases not matched to a gene; V was cut back by 0 bases and J by 6 bases. Germline values: CDR1 MNHNS, CDR2 SASEGT. The CDR3 loop reads CASSEALRGGGADTQYF. The CDR3 nucleotides read TGTGCCAGCAGTGAAGCGCTTCGAGGCGGGGGGGCTGATACGCAGTATTTT.

This chain uses TRBV2 with TRBJ2-2; maybe TRBD2 (6 bases). Per the germline V gene, CDR1 is SNHLY and CDR2 is FYNNEI. The CDR3 totals 15 residues. Trimming removed 6 bases at V and 2 bases at J, with 13 bases between. As DNA, the CDR3 is TGTGCCAGCAGGGAGGGAGGTCGTAACACCGGGGAGCTGTTTTTT. It codes for CASREGGRNTGELFF. Using reference TRBV2 and TRBJ2-2 for the parts outside the CDR3, the full variable domain is EPEVTQTPSHQVTQMGQEVILRCVPISNHLYFYWYRQILGQKVEFLVSFYNNEISEKSEIFDDQFSVERPDGSNFTLKIRSTKLEDSAMYFCASREGGRNTGELFFGEGSRLTVL.

V is TRBV7-9 and J is TRBJ1-2; possible D gene TRBD1, 6 bases. The CDR3 extends over 14 amino acids. CDR1 and CDR2 from the germline V gene are SEHNR and FQNEAQ (reference sequence). V was clipped by 3 bases and J by 2 bases, with 10 bases between them. CDR3 protein: CASSLGRGNYGYTF. The CDR3 region has the DNA TGTGCCAGCAGCTTGGGCAGGGGAAACTATGGCTACACCTTC.

V usage is TRBV5-1 and J usage is TRBJ2-6; D ambiguous. The CDR3 totals 15 residues. Germline values: CDR1 SGHRS, CDR2 YFSETQ. Trimming stripped 0 bases from V and 0 bases from J, with 4 bases between. CDR3 sequence (DNA): TGCGCCAGCAGCTTGGTGAGCTCTGGGGCCAACGTCCTGACTTTC. Protein: CASSLVSSGANVLTF.

This clone is a singleton in its sample. The V gene is TRBV27, the J gene TRBJ2-2, with a possible D match to TRBD1 (6 bases). The CDR3 totals 14 residues. Germline values: CDR1 MNHEY, CDR2 SMNVEV (reference sequence). V lost 4 bases and J lost 7, with 13 bases in between. The CDR3 DNA follows: TGTGCCAGCAGTTATCACAGGGAAGTCGGGGAGCTGTTTTTT. Translated: CASSYHREVGELFF.

The chain combines TRBV6-1 with TRBJ1-4, with no clear D. The V end lost 6 bases, the J end lost 5 bases, and 7 bases lay between the germline ends. This CDR3 is built from 12 residues. Germline V lookup: CDR1 MNHNS, CDR2 SASEGT. The CDR3 coding sequence is TGTGCCAGCAGCTCTACCAATGAAAAACTGTTTTTT. It encodes CASSSTNEKLFF.

This chain links TRBV25-1 with TRBJ1-1; no definite D call. The CDR3 spans 13 residues. The germline V gene encodes CDR1 MGHDK and CDR2 SYGVNS. Trimming stripped 3 bases from V and 0 bases from J, with 5 bases between. The CDR3 nucleotides read TGTGCCAGCAGTGATGACATGAACACTGAAGCTTTCTTT. This sequence encodes CASSDDMNTEAFF.